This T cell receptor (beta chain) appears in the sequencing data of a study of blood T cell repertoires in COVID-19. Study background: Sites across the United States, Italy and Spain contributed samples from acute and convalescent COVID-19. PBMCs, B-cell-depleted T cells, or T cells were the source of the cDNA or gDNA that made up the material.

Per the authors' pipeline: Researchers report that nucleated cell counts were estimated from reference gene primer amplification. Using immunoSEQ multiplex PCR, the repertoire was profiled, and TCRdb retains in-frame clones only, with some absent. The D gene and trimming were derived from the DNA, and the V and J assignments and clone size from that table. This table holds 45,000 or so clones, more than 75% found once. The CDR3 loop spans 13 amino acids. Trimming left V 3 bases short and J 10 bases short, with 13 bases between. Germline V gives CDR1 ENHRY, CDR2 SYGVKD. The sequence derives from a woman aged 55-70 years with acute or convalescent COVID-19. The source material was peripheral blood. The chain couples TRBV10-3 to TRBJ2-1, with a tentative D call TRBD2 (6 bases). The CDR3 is CAISDGGWVEQFF. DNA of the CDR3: TGTGCCATCAGTGACGGGGGATGGGTAGAGCAGTTCTTC.